What follows is one TCR beta chain and its context. The data originate from a study of OX40 agonist ivuxolimab in advanced cancers. Germline values: CDR1 MDHEN, CDR2 SYDVKM. The CDR3 contains 15 residues. Between the trimmed V and J ends, which lost 5 bases and 0 bases, there was a span of 11 bases. Using immunoSEQ multiplex PCR, the repertoire was profiled, and TCRdb retains in-frame clones only, with some absent. The profile shows approximately 87,000 clones, just over 85% of them singletons. The receptor's source is an adult with an advanced solid tumor such as melanoma, head and neck, liver or kidney cancer. The chain combines TRBV28 with TRBJ2-1, with D uncertain. Sequences were derived from CD4+ or CD8+ T cells sorted from blood, sampled in a trial of the OX40 agonist ivuxolimab. The CDR3 DNA follows: TGTGCCAGCAGTCCCCTCCGGAGCTCCTACAATGAGCAGTTCTTC. Translated, it gives CASSPLRSSYNEQFF.